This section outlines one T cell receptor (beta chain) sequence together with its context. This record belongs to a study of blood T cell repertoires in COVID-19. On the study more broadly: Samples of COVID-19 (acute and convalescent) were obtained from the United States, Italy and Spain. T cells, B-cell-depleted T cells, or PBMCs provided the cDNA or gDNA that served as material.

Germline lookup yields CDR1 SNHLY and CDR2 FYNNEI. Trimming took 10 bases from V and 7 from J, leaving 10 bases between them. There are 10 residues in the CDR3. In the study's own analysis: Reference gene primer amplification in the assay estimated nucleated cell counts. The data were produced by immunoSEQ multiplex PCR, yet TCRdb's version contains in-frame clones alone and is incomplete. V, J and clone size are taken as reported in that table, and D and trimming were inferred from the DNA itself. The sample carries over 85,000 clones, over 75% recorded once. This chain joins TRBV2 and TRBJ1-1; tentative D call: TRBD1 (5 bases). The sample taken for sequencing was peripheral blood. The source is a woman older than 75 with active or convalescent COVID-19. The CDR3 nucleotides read TGTGCCAACATGGGGGGTGAAGCTTTCTTT. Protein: CANMGGEAFF.